This TCR beta chain was identified during a study of patients and donors after allogeneic stem cell transplantation (TCRdb year 2020). The CDR3 spans 15 residues, from the cysteine through the phenylalanine. Of the read, only the CDR3 DNA is kept; its 45 bases are in frame from base 1. V lost 4 bases and J lost 5 bases, and the count of bases not matched to a germline gene is 9. This clonotype was seen only a few times. No cognate antigen has been identified for it. The input lacks base qualities; no much larger clone sits a single base away. The library was obtained by RT-PCR. Sequencing was performed on a NextSeq 550. TCRdb reran the public reads through fastp at Q25 and MiXCR, keeping productive beta chains. CDR3 protein sequences are deduplicated, and each keeps its most common genes and DNA. The sample data list roughly 150,000 distinct CDR3 sequences, and approximately 24% of these were observed just once. The top ten constitute roughly a quarter of the sample.

Sequenced sample: blood, either unsorted or a sorted T cell fraction (not recorded which). The sequence derives from a human donor who was either an allogeneic HSCT recipient or a stem cell or donor lymphocyte infusion donor (not recorded which). It is not recorded whose cells these are; they may come from a transplant donor. The rearranged segments are TRBV12-3 or TRBV12-4 and TRBJ2-5; 8 bases in the middle match TRBD1. The DNA sequence follows: TGTGCCAGCAGTTCAGGGGCAGGGGGCTATGAGACCCAGTACTTC. Its protein product is CASSSGAGGYETQYF.